The 14 T cell receptor beta chains below all came from one sample that was sequenced in a study of regulatory T cells in long-lasting Graves disease. Investigators prepared the TCR beta libraries by applying iRepertoire HTBI primers and Arm-PCR of CDR3 regions. MiXCR, run by TCRdb on the multiplex PCR reads, gives a single entry per CDR3 protein. The sample shows 400,000 or so distinct CDR3 sequences, roughly 20% of them seen only once. Time point of the sample: persistent/refractory GD, antithyroid drugs over 5 years with positive TRAb. PBMC RNA served as the TCR library source. The sample was peripheral blood mononuclear cells (PBMCs), taken when the disease was refractory, from a patient treated with antithyroid drugs. Receptor source: a female donor with Graves disease.

This clonotype was seen ten or more times. The V and J genes are TRBV28 and TRBJ1-2; D is unresolved. Germline V lookup: CDR1 MDHEN, CDR2 SYDVKM. With 5 bases removed from V and 0 bases from J, the gap between germline ends came to 13 bases. CDR3 size: 15 residues. The CDR3 spells CASSPGGPPNYGYTF. The CDR3 DNA reads as TGTGCCAGCAGTCCGGGCGGTCCTCCTAACTATGGCTACACCTTC.

In this sample, this clonotype turned up many times. This chain connects TRBV20-1 to TRBJ2-7; 7 bases agree with TRBD2. V trimming: 3 bases; J trimming: 9 bases; junction bases outside the gene matches: 17. Germline assignment: CDR1 DFQATT and CDR2 SNEGSKA (reference sequence). This CDR3 spans 15 amino acids. The CDR3 sequence: CSARWGGDPPKGQYF. CDR3 in DNA: TGCAGTGCTAGGTGGGGGGGGGACCCACCAAAGGGGCAGTACTTC.

This clonotype showed up many times. V is TRBV28 and J is TRBJ1-5; possible D gene TRBD1, 6 bases. The germline CDR1 and CDR2 sequences are MDHEN and SYDVKM. The CDR3 runs 14 residues. V lost 2 bases and J 5 bases, leaving 10 bases between the germline ends. The DNA of the CDR3 is TGTGCCAGCAGTTTAGAAGGGGGGGATCAGCCCCAGCATTTT. This encodes CASSLEGGDQPQHF.

This clonotype was seen a handful of times. The rearrangement uses TRBV7-2 and TRBJ2-5; D is perhaps TRBD2 (6 bases). The CDR3 consists of 13 residues. Trimming cost V 4 bases and J 7 bases, with 13 bases left between them. Per germline, CDR1 SGHTA and CDR2 FQGNSA. In nucleotides, the CDR3 is TGTGCCAGCAGCTCGACTGAGGGAGGGACCCAGTACTTC. It yields the protein CASSSTEGGTQYF.

The CDR3 bases are TGCAGCGTTTCGACTAGCGGTAACACCGGGGAGCTGTTTTTT. This codes for CSVSTSGNTGELFF. The gene calls are TRBV29-1 and TRBJ2-2, with TRBD2 matching 9 bases. The V segment lost 5 bases and the J segment 2 bases; nucleotides outside the gene matches: 3. Germline CDR1 is SQVTM and CDR2 is ANQGSEA. This CDR3 contains 14 residues.

There are a few counts of this clonotype. At one end the junction does not follow the germline gene, possibly because of a read error. This rearrangement joins TRBV7-3 to TRBJ2-7; D unclear. The CDR3 covers 13 residues. The germline V gene encodes CDR1 SGHTA and CDR2 FQGTGA. The CDR3 bases are TGTGCCGGCAGCTTAACGCCCGACTACGAGCAGTACTTC. Its translation: CAGSLTPDYEQYF.

This clonotype was counted between two and nine times. This chain joins TRBV7-9 and TRBJ1-2, with D tentatively TRBD1 (5 bases). The length of the CDR3 is 12 residues. The germline V gene encodes CDR1 SEHNR and CDR2 FQNEAQ (reference sequence). V lost 8 bases and J lost 8, with 15 bases in between. CDR3 bases: TGTGCCAGCCTAGATGGGGCGACGGGCTACACCTTC. Translated, it gives CASLDGATGYTF.

Of note for this clonotype: The junction departs from germline at one end; a sequencing error may be responsible. The V gene is TRBV4-1, the J gene TRBJ1-5; D is perhaps TRBD1 (5 bases). The CDR3 runs to 15 residues. Germline CDR1 is MGHRA and CDR2 is YSYEKL. The CDR3, as DNA: TGCGCCTGCAGCCAAGTGGCAGGGTGGAATCAGCCCCAGCATTTT. Its protein is CACSQVAGWNQPQHF.

The gene calls are TRBV27 and TRBJ1-4; D is unclear. CDR1 is MNHEY, CDR2 SMNVEV, per germline (reference sequence). Trimming took off 8 bases at V and 8 bases at J, with 12 bases between the two ends. CDR3 size: 12 residues. CDR3 in DNA: TGTGCCAGCGGAAAACTGGGGGAAAAACTGTTTTTT. The encoded protein is CASGKLGEKLFF.

On this clonotype: This may arise from a read error, as a much more abundant clone is one base away. This chain uses TRBV2 with TRBJ1-2, with 8 bases identical to TRBD1. The CDR3 has 15 amino acids. CDR1 is SNHLY, CDR2 FYNNEI, per germline. The CDR3 DNA reads TGTGCCAGCTCTAAGGGGCAGGGGGCTAACTATGGCCACACCTTC. This codes for CASSKGQGANYGHTF.

The chain links TRBV7-9 to TRBJ1-5, with D hard to call. V was cut by 5 bases and J by 6 bases, with 17 bases left in between. In germline, CDR1 is SEHNR, CDR2 FQNEAQ (reference sequence). There are 15 residues in the CDR3. This CDR3 reads CASSRGNSLSQPQHF. In DNA form, the CDR3 reads TGTGCCAGCAGCCGAGGGAACAGTTTAAGTCAGCCCCAGCATTTT.

The V and J genes are TRBV19 and TRBJ1-5; D is perhaps TRBD1 (5 bases). V dropped 10 bases and J dropped 0 bases, with 16 bases sitting between them. CDR1 is LNHDA, CDR2 SQIVND, per germline (reference sequence). This CDR3 comprises 15 residues. The CDR3 loop is CATRPGPNSNQPQHF. DNA of the CDR3: TGTGCCACCCGACCGGGACCGAATAGCAATCAGCCCCAGCATTTT.

This clonotype showed up many times. This chain links TRBV6-1 with TRBJ1-2, with a possible D match to TRBD1 (5 bases). This CDR3 has 16 residues. Deletions cut 1 base from V and 8 bases from J, with 20 bases between. Germline CDR1 reads MNHNS; CDR2 reads SASEGT. The CDR3 sequence: CASSEGGYRRGGGYTF. In DNA, the CDR3 is TGTGCCAGCAGTGAAGGGGGCTACCGTCGCGGCGGGGGCTACACCTTC.

This clonotype was counted at least ten times. The chain is built from TRBV12-3 or TRBV12-4 and TRBJ1-5; a possible D gene is TRBD1 (6 bases). The CDR3 loop spans 13 amino acids. V was clipped by 5 bases and J by 4 bases, with 9 bases between them. The CDR3 nucleotides read TGTGCCAGCAGTCACAGGGTTAATCAGCCCCAGCATTTT. This sequence encodes CASSHRVNQPQHF.